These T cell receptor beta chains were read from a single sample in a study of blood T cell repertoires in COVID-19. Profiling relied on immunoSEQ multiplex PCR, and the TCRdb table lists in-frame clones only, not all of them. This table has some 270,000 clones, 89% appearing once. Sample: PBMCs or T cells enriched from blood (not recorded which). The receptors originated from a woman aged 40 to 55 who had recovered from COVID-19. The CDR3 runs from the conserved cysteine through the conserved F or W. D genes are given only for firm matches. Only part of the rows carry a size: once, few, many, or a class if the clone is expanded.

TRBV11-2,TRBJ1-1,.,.,CASSLVAGGRTEAFF,TGTGCCAGCAGCTTAGTGGCAGGTGGTCGCACTGAAGCTTTCTTT
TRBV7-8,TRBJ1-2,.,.,CASTLGVQYRVVTF,TGTGCCAGCACCCTAGGGGTCCAATACAGGGTGGTCACCTTC
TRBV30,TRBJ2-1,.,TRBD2,CAWSVARTSGSNNEQFF,TGTGCCTGGAGTGTAGCCCGGACTAGCGGGTCCAACAATGAGCAGTTCTTC
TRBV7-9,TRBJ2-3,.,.,CASSWAGDTQYF,TGTGCCAGCAGCTGGGCAGGGGATACGCAGTATTTT
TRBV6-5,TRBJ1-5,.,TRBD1,CASSIQGAGQPQHF,TGTGCCAGCAGTATACAGGGGGCCGGTCAGCCCCAGCATTTT
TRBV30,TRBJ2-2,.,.,CAWRRSVGELFF,TGTGCCTGGAGGAGGAGTGTCGGGGAGCTGTTTTTT
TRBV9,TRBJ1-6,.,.,CASSGRQQAGAGSPLHF,TGTGCCAGCAGCGGGCGACAACAGGCTGGGGCTGGATCACCCCTCCACTTT
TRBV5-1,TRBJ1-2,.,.,CASSFSREGSYTF,TGCGCCAGCAGCTTTAGTAGGGAGGGGAGCTACACCTTC
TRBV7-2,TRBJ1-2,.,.,CASSAPAGRAYGYTF,TGTGCCAGCAGCGCGCCGGCTGGCAGGGCCTATGGCTACACCTTC
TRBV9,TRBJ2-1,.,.,CASSVLSGTYNEQFF,TGTGCCAGCAGCGTCTTGAGCGGTACCTACAATGAGCAGTTCTTC
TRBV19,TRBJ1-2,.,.,CASSIEYVQGYGYTF,TGTGCCAGTAGTATAGAGTATGTTCAGGGATATGGCTACACCTTC
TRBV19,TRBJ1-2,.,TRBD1,CASVPRTGEGYTF,TGTGCCAGTGTACCCAGGACAGGGGAAGGCTACACCTTC
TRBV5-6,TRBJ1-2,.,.,CASSPKTRGTGGYGYTF,TGTGCCAGCAGCCCCAAAACGCGGGGGACTGGCGGCTATGGCTACACCTTC
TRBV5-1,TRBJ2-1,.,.,CASRPGLNNEQFF,TGCGCCAGTCGTCCGGGACTTAACAATGAGCAGTTCTTC
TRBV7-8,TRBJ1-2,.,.,CASSFRQGRDYGYTF,TGTGCCAGCAGCTTCAGACAAGGGAGGGACTATGGCTACACCTTC
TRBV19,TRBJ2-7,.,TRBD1,CASSRGNRGLYEQYF,TGTGCCAGTAGCAGAGGTAACAGGGGGCTCTACGAGCAGTACTTC
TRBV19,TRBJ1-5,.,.,CASRGDRFSQPQHF,TGTGCCAGTAGAGGCGACAGGTTTAGTCAGCCCCAGCATTTT
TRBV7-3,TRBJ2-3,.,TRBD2,CASSLGGRAADTQYF,TGTGCCAGCAGCTTGGGCGGGAGGGCGGCAGATACGCAGTATTTT
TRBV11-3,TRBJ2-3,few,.,CASSLGIGAQADTQYF,TGTGCCAGCAGTCTAGGTATAGGGGCCCAGGCAGATACGCAGTATTTT
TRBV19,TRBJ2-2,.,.,CASIPGHSTGELFF,TGTGCCAGTATCCCGGGACATTCCACCGGGGAGCTGTTTTTT
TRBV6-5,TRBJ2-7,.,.,CASSSDRAYEQYF,TGTGCCAGCAGCTCGGACAGAGCCTACGAGCAGTACTTC
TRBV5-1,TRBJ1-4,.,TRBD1,CASSTTGTNEKLFF,TGCGCCAGCAGCACGACAGGGACGAATGAAAAACTGTTTTTT
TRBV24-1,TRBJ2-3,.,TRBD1,CATSDPGTGGGDTQYF,TGTGCCACCAGTGATCCGGGGACAGGGGGCGGAGATACGCAGTATTTT
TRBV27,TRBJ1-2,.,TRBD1,CASSFRDSHVKGYTF,TGTGCCAGCAGTTTCCGGGACAGTCACGTAAAGGGCTACACCTTC
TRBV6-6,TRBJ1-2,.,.,CASSYSLAGIYGYTF,TGTGCCAGCAGTTACTCCTTGGCAGGGATCTATGGCTACACCTTC
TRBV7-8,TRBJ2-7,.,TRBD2,CASSLGGATSGRAHEQYF,TGTGCCAGCAGCTTGGGAGGCGCGACTAGCGGGAGGGCTCACGAGCAGTACTTC
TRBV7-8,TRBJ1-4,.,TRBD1,CASSAPQGDLFF,TGTGCCAGCAGCGCACCGCAGGGGGACCTGTTTTTT
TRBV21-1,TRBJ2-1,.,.,CASMEGGEPGNEQFF,TGTGCCAGCATGGAAGGGGGGGAGCCCGGCAATGAGCAGTTCTTC
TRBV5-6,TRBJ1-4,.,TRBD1,CASSADRVNEKLFF,TGTGCCAGCAGCGCGGACAGGGTTAATGAAAAACTGTTTTTT
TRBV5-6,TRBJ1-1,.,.,CASSRQEGTAEAFF,TGTGCCAGCAGCCGACAAGAAGGTACGGCTGAAGCTTTCTTT
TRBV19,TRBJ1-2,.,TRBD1,CASSTTGGSYGYTF,TGTGCCAGTAGTACGACAGGGGGAAGCTATGGCTACACCTTC
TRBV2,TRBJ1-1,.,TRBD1,CASSLDRVQGAFF,TGTGCCAGCAGCCTGGACAGGGTGCAGGGAGCTTTCTTT
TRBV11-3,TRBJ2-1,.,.,CASSLGGPNEQFF,TGTGCCAGCAGCTTAGGGGGGCCCAATGAGCAGTTCTTC
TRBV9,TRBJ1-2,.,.,CASSPTPTPGNYGYTF,TGTGCCAGCAGCCCCACACCCACCCCGGGGAACTATGGCTACACCTTC
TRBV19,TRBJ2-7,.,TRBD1,CASRGTVSYEQYF,TGTGCCAGTAGGGGGACAGTGTCCTACGAGCAGTACTTC
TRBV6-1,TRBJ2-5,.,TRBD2,CASSEAWVAGGYQETQYF,TGTGCCAGCAGTGAAGCGTGGGTAGCGGGAGGTTACCAAGAGACCCAGTACTTC
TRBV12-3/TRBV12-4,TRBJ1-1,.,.,CASSLYGFPEAFF,TGTGCCAGCAGTTTGTATGGCTTCCCTGAAGCTTTCTTT
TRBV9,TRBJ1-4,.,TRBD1,CASSPDRDTEKLFF,TGTGCCAGCAGTCCGGACAGGGATACTGAAAAACTGTTTTTT
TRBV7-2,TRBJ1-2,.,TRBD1,CASSLWPTGSPYGYTF,TGTGCCAGCAGCTTATGGCCGACAGGGTCCCCTTATGGCTACACCTTC
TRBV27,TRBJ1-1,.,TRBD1,CASSITGARNTEAFF,TGTGCCAGCAGTATTACAGGGGCCCGGAACACTGAAGCTTTCTTT
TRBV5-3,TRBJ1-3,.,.,CAKRVTIYF,TGTGCCAAGAGGGTCACCATATATTTT
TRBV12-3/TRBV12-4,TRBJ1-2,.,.,CASSQQTVYGYTF,TGTGCCAGCAGTCAGCAGACAGTCTATGGCTACACCTTC
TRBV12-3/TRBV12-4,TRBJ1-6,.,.,CASSPTVPPLHF,TGTGCCAGCAGCCCTACAGTGCCACCCCTCCACTTT
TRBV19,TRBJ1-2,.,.,CASSPRPYYGYTF,TGTGCCAGTAGTCCGCGCCCTTACTATGGCTACACCTTC
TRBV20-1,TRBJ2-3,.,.,CSASSGGTDTQYF,TGCAGTGCTAGTAGTGGGGGGACAGATACGCAGTATTTT
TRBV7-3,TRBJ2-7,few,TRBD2,CASSLTMGLAGAPYEQYF,TGTGCCAGCAGCTTAACGATGGGGCTAGCGGGAGCCCCCTACGAGCAGTACTTC
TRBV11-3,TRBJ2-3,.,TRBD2,CASSSRSGGEQDTQYF,TGTGCCAGCAGCTCCCGTAGCGGGGGGGAGCAAGATACGCAGTATTTT
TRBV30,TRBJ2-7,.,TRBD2,CAWTGLAGGGYEQYF,TGTGCCTGGACAGGACTAGCGGGAGGTGGGTACGAGCAGTACTTC
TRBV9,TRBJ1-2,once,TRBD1,CASSVAPGQGGYTF,TGTGCCAGCAGCGTAGCCCCGGGACAGGGAGGCTACACCTTC
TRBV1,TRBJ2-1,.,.,CTSGQGLPIESSYNEQFF,TGCACCAGCGGCCAGGGACTACCAATAGAGAGCTCCTACAATGAGCAGTTCTTC
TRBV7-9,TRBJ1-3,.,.,CASSPSSSGNTIYF,TGTGCCAGCAGCCCGTCCAGCTCTGGAAACACCATATATTTT
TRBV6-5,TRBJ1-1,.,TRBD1,CASLSQGARTEAFF,TGTGCCAGCTTATCACAGGGGGCGCGCACTGAAGCTTTCTTT
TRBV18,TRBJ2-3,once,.,CASSPLGGLNEVTQYF,TGTGCCAGCTCACCACTAGGGGGATTGAACGAAGTTACGCAGTATTTT
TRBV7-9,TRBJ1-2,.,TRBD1,CASSSPVNRGGGNYGYTF,TGTGCCAGCAGCTCCCCGGTTAACAGGGGAGGAGGCAACTATGGCTACACCTTC